The rows below give T cell receptor beta chains drawn from one sample of a study of blood T cell repertoires in COVID-19. Using immunoSEQ multiplex PCR, the repertoire was profiled, and TCRdb retains in-frame clones only, with some absent. The profile shows roughly 350,000 clones, 87% of them singletons. Sequencing was carried out using peripheral blood. Receptor source: a woman aged 50 to 65 with COVID-19, enrolled during active disease. Both conserved end residues are part of each CDR3. The D gene is left open where the match is weak. Clone size, where shown, is once, few, many, or a class for clones that have expanded.

>TRBD1|once|TRBV6-5|TRBJ1-2
TGTGCCAGCAGCCCAACCTGGACAGGGGGCTCTGGCTACACCTTC
CASSPTWTGGSGYTF
>TRBD1|NA|TRBV7-9|TRBJ2-7
TGTGCCAGCAGCTTAGGTCCAAACCGGACAGGGGGTGAGCAGTACTTC
CASSLGPNRTGGEQYF
>TRBD2|NA|TRBV9|TRBJ2-1
TGTGCCAGCAGCGCGCTAGCGGGGACCTACAATGAGCAGTTCTTC
CASSALAGTYNEQFF
>NA|NA|TRBV21-1|TRBJ2-3
TGTGCCAGCCAATCTAGGCGCACAGATACGCAGTATTTT
CASQSRRTDTQYF
>TRBD1|NA|TRBV18|TRBJ1-5
TGTGCCAGCTCACAGCTACGGGACAGCCGAACCGGGGGCAATCAGCCCCAGCATTTT
CASSQLRDSRTGGNQPQHF
>NA|NA|TRBV5-1|TRBJ1-1
TGCGCCAGCAGCTTGTTGTCGCCGGTCACTGAAGCTTTCTTT
CASSLLSPVTEAFF
>TRBD1|NA|TRBV11-2|TRBJ1-4
TGTGCCAGCAGCTTAGGACAGGGGTGGGAAAAACTGTTTTTT
CASSLGQGWEKLFF
>NA|NA|TRBV2|TRBJ2-5
TGTGCCAGCAACCGAAGGGGACAGCTTAGCGGGGCCCAAGAGACCCAGTACTTC
CASNRRGQLSGAQETQYF
>TRBD2|NA|TRBV24-1|TRBJ2-3
TGTGCCACCAGTGGGTCGGGGGGGGCCCGAACAGATACGCAGTATTTT
CATSGSGGARTDTQYF
>TRBD2|NA|TRBV19|TRBJ2-7
TGTGCCAGTAGTATGATGACTAGCGGGTCCTACGAGCAGTACTTC
CASSMMTSGSYEQYF
>TRBD1|NA|TRBV4-2|TRBJ1-2
TGTGCCAGCAGCCAAGATCTGGGGACAGGGAGAAACTATGGCTACACCTTC
CASSQDLGTGRNYGYTF
>TRBD1|NA|TRBV9|TRBJ1-1
TGTGCCAGCAGCGTAAACCCAAAACGTACAGGGGAGACTGAAGCTTTCTTT
CASSVNPKRTGETEAFF
>TRBD1|once|TRBV11-2|TRBJ2-7
TGTGCCAGCAGCTTAGGAGCCTACAGGGGATCTGACTACGAGCAGTACTTC
CASSLGAYRGSDYEQYF
>NA|NA|TRBV10-2|TRBJ1-6
TGCGCCAGCTCGAACCCTAGAACAAGAGATTCACCCCTCCACTTT
CASSNPRTRDSPLHF
>NA|NA|TRBV7-2|TRBJ1-6
TGTGCCAGCAGCGCTCAGGGCTCAGATTATAATTCACCCCTCCACTTT
CASSAQGSDYNSPLHF
>TRBD2|NA|TRBV25-1|TRBJ2-5
TGTGCCAGCGGGTCGGTAGCGGGAGAAGGAGAGACCCAGTACTTC
CASGSVAGEGETQYF
>NA|NA|TRBV7-9|TRBJ1-1
TGTGCCAGCAGCTTTCAGGGGTTCACGAACACTGAAGCTTTCTTT
CASSFQGFTNTEAFF
>NA|NA|TRBV5-1|TRBJ1-5
TGCGCCAGCAGCTTGGAGAGGGGGCAGCCCCAGCATTTT
CASSLERGQPQHF
>NA|NA|TRBV5-4|TRBJ2-7
TGTGCCAGCAGCTTGGAGGGGCACATTACCTACGAGCAGTACTTC
CASSLEGHITYEQYF
>NA|NA|TRBV7-3|TRBJ2-1
TGTGCCAGCAGCACTCATACGGGGTATGAGCAGTTCTTC
CASSTHTGYEQFF
>TRBD1|few|TRBV5-1|TRBJ2-5
TGCGCCAGCAGCACGGGACAGTCAAGGGAGACCCAGTACTTC
CASSTGQSRETQYF
>TRBD1|NA|TRBV4-2|TRBJ1-2
TGTGCCAGCAGCCAAGGACTGGGACAGGGGGCAGTTGGCTACACCTTC
CASSQGLGQGAVGYTF
>TRBD2|NA|TRBV14|TRBJ2-1
TGTGCCAGCAGCCAGGAAAGTACTAGCGGGAGGACCGGTTTCGTCCGCCTCCAGTTCTTC
CASSQESTSGRTGFVRLQFF
>NA|once|TRBV11-1|TRBJ2-3
TGTGCCAGCAGCCGCAGCGGGTACACAGATACGCAGTATTTT
CASSRSGYTDTQYF
>NA|once|TRBV19|TRBJ1-4
TGTGCCAGTAGTAGCTGGAGTAATGAAAAACTGTTTTTT
CASSSWSNEKLFF
>TRBD1|NA|TRBV28|TRBJ2-1
TGTGCCAGCACCTTGACGGACAGGGGAGATAATGAGCAGTTCTTC
CASTLTDRGDNEQFF
>TRBD1|NA|TRBV11-3|TRBJ2-5
TGTGCCAGCAGCCCTGGACAGGACACCCAAGAGACCCAGTACTTC
CASSPGQDTQETQYF
>NA|NA|TRBV2|TRBJ2-2
TGTGCCAGCATTTTTCCGGGAGTTAACACCGGGGAGCTGTTTTTT
CASIFPGVNTGELFF
>TRBD1|NA|TRBV19|TRBJ2-7
TGTGCCAGTGCCGGACAGGGGGCCTACGAGCAGTACTTC
CASAGQGAYEQYF
>TRBD2|NA|TRBV6-1|TRBJ2-3
TGTGCCAGCAGTGATAGCGGGAGCAGGAAAACGCAGTATTTT
CASSDSGSRKTQYF
>NA|NA|TRBV6-6|TRBJ1-1
TGTGCCAGCAGTGTAATCAACACTGAAGCTTTCTTT
CASSVINTEAFF
>TRBD2|NA|TRBV18|TRBJ2-1
TGTGCCAGCTCACCGATTGGGGGGGAGCTGAACAATGAGCAGTTCTTC
CASSPIGGELNNEQFF
>TRBD2|NA|TRBV19|TRBJ2-2
TGTGCCAGTAACACGGGATTACTAGCGGGAAACACCGGGGAGCTGTTTTTT
CASNTGLLAGNTGELFF
>TRBD2|NA|TRBV19|TRBJ2-7
TGTGCCAGTAGTCCCGGGACTAGCGGGGGTATCTACGAGCAGTACTTC
CASSPGTSGGIYEQYF
>NA|NA|TRBV10-3|TRBJ1-5
TGTGCCATCAGTGACAGGGAAATAGACAATCAGCCCCAGCATTTT
CAISDREIDNQPQHF
>NA|NA|TRBV7-4|TRBJ2-1
TGTGCCAGGAAGAGGTGGCCACATGAGCAGTTCTTC
CARKRWPHEQFF
>TRBD2|NA|TRBV25-1|TRBJ2-1
TGTGCCAGCAGGGATACTAGCGGGGCTTCCTACAATGAGCAGTTCTTC
CASRDTSGASYNEQFF
>NA|few|TRBV19|TRBJ1-1
TGTGCCAGTAGTCACCCTGCCGGGACAGAAGCTTTCTTT
CASSHPAGTEAFF
>TRBD1|NA|TRBV29-1|TRBJ2-1
TGCAGCGTCGCCGGGACAGGGGGCTACAATGAGCAGTTCTTC
CSVAGTGGYNEQFF
>TRBD2|NA|TRBV7-3|TRBJ2-1
TGTGCCAGCAGCTTGCGGACTTTGCGGGAGGGCCATGATAATGAGCAGTTCTTC
CASSLRTLREGHDNEQFF